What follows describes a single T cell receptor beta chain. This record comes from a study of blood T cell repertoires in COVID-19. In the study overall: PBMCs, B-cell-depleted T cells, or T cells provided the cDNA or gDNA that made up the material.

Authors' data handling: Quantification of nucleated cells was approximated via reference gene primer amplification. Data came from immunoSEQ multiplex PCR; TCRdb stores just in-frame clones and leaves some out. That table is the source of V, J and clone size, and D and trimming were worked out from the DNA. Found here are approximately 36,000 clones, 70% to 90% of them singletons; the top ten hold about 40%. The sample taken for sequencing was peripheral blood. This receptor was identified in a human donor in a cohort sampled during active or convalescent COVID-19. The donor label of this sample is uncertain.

CDR3: CASSPTGGSSYEQYF. CDR3 in DNA: TGCGCCAGCAGCCCCACGGGCGGGAGCTCTTACGAGCAGTACTTC. V usage is TRBV5-1 and J usage is TRBJ2-7; 7 positions agree with TRBD2. Germline V gives CDR1 SGHRS, CDR2 YFSETQ. J lost 4 bases, V lost 4 bases, and 11 bases had no gene match. The CDR3 contains 15 residues.